This T cell receptor (beta chain) was sequenced during a study of blood T cells in healthy people across ages (dated by TCRdb to between 2014 and 2017). With respect to the entire study: In model experiments, roughly one uniquely barcoded TCR beta cDNA molecule per two T cells was captured by template switching. To track age-related changes in TCR beta repertoire diversity, the study relied on deep sequencing normalized with unique cDNA molecular identifiers. To avoid experimental bias, donors of different ages were randomly spread across the sequencing lanes. Donors were grouped into four age groups: young (average roughly 17 years), middle-aged (approximately 41), aged (about 60) and long-lived (just over 80). The study analyzed two additional independent replicas of 1 million unique cDNA reads from the same blood draw for two donors, one aged 18 to 29 and one aged 80 or older.

Library preparation used 5' RACE. The sample was run on an Illumina HiSeq 2500. A second PCR of about 6 to 11 cycles was run with a J-beta primer mix and a sample-barcoded 5' primer. A template-switch 5' adaptor carrying 12 random nucleotides introduced a unique molecular identifier onto each TCR beta cDNA molecule. Each sample yielded at least 2.5 million CDR3-containing paired-end reads. All of the RNA was converted into first-strand cDNA using the Mint cDNA synthesis kit, with a TRBC-specific oligonucleotide serving as the primer. After uracil-DNA glycosylase treatment, a first 18-cycle PCR used universal primers M1SS and BC2_uni_R on all cDNA. In the authors' own workflow: For normalization, 1 million high-quality reads, each with a distinct molecular identifier, were randomly selected from each sample. Instead of being binned into consensus sequences, reads that shared molecular identifiers were thrown out. MiTCR, run with a Q25 quality threshold and the strictest error-elimination algorithm, handled CDR3 identification, clonotype clustering and error correction. A nonparametric unseen species model using Euler transformation provided a lower-bound estimate of total TCR beta diversity. The raw public data were reprocessed by TCRdb itself: fastp quality trimming at Q25, MiXCR clonotype calling, in-frame beta chains only. Records with the same CDR3 protein are collapsed into one entry carrying the most frequent genes and DNA. These V and J calls originate from TCRdb's pipeline instead of the authors' own analysis. Across this sample there are approximately 730,000 distinct CDR3 sequences, with approximately 53% seen only once. The top ten hold 40% to 50% of the sample.

Donors were a few dozen systemically healthy Caucasian individuals from Russia aged roughly 6 to 90 years. Around 10 milliliters of peripheral blood were collected from each donor into EDTA-treated Vacutainer tubes. Ficoll-Paque density-gradient centrifugation was used to isolate PBMCs, with at least 6.5 million per sample. Trizol reagent was used to extract total RNA from PBMCs, with at least 5 micrograms per sample. For every donor, flow cytometry on a PBMC aliquot measured the percentage of naive CD45RAhigh/CD27high T cells. CDR1 and CDR2 were assigned from the germline V gene as SQVTM and ANQGSEA. The CDR3 starts with the cysteine, ends with the phenylalanine, and has 15 residues. Kept here is only the CDR3 DNA, which spans 45 bases and is read in frame from base 1. Between the V and J ends, shortened by 7 bases and 2 bases respectively, the junction contains 21 bases. General conclusions and limits of the study: Observed TCR beta diversity per million T cells fell roughly linearly with age, and a significant reduction was already apparent by age about 43. Bulk unsorted PBMC profiling prevented conclusive comparison of naive and antigen-experienced compartments. Compared with the aged group, the long-lived group had more naive CD4+ T cells, fewer expanded clones and increased TCR diversity, suggesting age selection. Estimates of total diversity based on one million sequenced T cells were regarded as lower bounds and as underestimates. Because the CMV infection status of the donors was unknown, age-related changes in expanded clonotypes may potentially have been confounded. The percentage of naive T cells measured by flow cytometry correlated strongly with observed TCR beta diversity.

This clonotype was counted at least ten times. What antigen it recognizes has not been identified. Qualities for individual bases were not recorded, and no much larger clone is one base off. The sequence links TRBV29-1 to TRBJ2-7; TRBD1 is perhaps the D gene, given 8 matching bases. The sequence derives from an older man in good health. The specimen was blood. The CDR3 sequence is CSARGRDRSPYEQYF. Read as DNA, the sequence is TGCAGCGCACGGGGGAGGGACAGGTCGCCCTACGAGCAGTACTTC.